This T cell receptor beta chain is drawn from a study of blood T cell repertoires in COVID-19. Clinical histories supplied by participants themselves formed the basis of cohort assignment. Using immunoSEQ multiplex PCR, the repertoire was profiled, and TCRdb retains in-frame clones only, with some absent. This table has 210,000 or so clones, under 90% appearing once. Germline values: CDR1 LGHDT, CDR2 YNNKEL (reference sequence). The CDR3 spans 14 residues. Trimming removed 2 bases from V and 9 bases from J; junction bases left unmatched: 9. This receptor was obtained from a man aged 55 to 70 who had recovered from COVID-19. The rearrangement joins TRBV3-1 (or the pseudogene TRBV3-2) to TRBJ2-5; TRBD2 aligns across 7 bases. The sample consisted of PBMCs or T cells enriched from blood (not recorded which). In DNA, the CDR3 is TGTGCCAGCAGCCAAACACGAGGTCGGGAGGCCCAGTACTTC. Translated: CASSQTRGREAQYF.